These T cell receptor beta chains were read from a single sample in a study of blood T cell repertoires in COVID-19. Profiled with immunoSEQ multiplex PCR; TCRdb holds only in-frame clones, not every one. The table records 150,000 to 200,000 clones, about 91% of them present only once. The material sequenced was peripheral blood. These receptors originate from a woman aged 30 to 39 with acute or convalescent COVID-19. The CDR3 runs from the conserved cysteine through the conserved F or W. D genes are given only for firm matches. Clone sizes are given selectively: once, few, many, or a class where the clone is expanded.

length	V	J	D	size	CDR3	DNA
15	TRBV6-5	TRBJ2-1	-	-	CASSPTSGTYNEQFF	TGTGCCAGCAGCCCGACTAGTGGGACGTACAATGAGCAGTTCTTC
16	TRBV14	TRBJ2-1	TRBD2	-	CASSRIRDRGVGEQFF	TGTGCCAGCAGCCGTATTCGGGACCGGGGGGTCGGTGAGCAGTTCTTC
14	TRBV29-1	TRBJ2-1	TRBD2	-	CSSQRERSYNEQFF	TGCAGCTCCCAGCGGGAGAGATCCTACAATGAGCAGTTCTTC
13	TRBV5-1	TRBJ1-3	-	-	CASRPVGGNTIYF	TGCGCCAGCAGGCCCGTCGGTGGAAACACCATATATTTT
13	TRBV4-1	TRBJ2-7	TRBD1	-	CASSRDRAYEQYF	TGCGCCAGCAGCCGTGACAGGGCCTACGAGCAGTACTTC
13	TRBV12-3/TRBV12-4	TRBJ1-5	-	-	CASSKRSNQPQHF	TGTGCCAGCAGTAAGCGTAGCAATCAGCCCCAGCATTTT
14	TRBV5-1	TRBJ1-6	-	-	CASSLADRNSPLHF	TGCGCCAGCAGCTTGGCAGATCGCAATTCACCCCTCCACTTT
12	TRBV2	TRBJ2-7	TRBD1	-	CASRTGSSEQYF	TGTGCCAGCAGGACAGGGAGCTCCGAGCAGTACTTC
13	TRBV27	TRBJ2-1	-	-	CASGTSWPNEQFF	TGTGCCAGCGGGACTTCCTGGCCCAATGAGCAGTTCTTC
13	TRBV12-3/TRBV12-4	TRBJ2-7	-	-	CASSLFQFYEQYF	TGTGCCAGCAGTTTATTTCAATTTTACGAGCAGTACTTC
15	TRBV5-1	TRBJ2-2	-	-	CASSLDRGAIGELFF	TGCGCCAGCAGCTTGGATCGGGGGGCGATCGGGGAGCTGTTTTTT
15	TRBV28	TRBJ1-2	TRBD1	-	CASSTGQGSYYGYTF	TGTGCCAGCAGCACCGGACAGGGAAGTTACTATGGCTACACCTTC
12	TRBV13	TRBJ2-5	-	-	CASSLPGETQYF	TGTGCCAGCAGTCTACCTGGAGAGACCCAGTACTTC
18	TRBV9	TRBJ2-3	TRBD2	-	CASSDQRELLALTDTQYF	TGTGCCAGCAGCGACCAGCGGGAGTTGTTAGCATTGACAGATACGCAGTATTTT
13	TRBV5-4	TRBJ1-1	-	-	CASSRGGNTEAFF	TGTGCCAGCAGCCGGGGGGGGAACACTGAAGCTTTCTTT
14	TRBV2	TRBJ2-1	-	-	CASSRQSPYNEQFF	TGTGCCAGCAGCAGACAGTCCCCCTACAATGAGCAGTTCTTC
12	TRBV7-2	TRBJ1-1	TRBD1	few	CASSIPGGEAFF	TGTGCCAGCAGCATTCCAGGGGGCGAAGCTTTCTTT
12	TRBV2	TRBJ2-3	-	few	CASSKGPDTQYF	TGTGCCAGCAGTAAGGGGCCAGATACGCAGTATTTT
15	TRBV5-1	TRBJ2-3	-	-	CASSELRGLTDTQYF	TGCGCCAGCAGCGAGCTAAGGGGTCTCACAGATACGCAGTATTTT
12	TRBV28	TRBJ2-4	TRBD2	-	CASSFDGAGRSF	TGTGCCAGCAGTTTCGACGGAGCCGGGAGGTCCTTC
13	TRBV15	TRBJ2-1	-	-	CATSRDPNNEQFF	TGTGCCACCAGCAGAGATCCCAACAATGAGCAGTTCTTC
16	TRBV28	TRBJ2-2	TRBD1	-	CASSLPGTGRPGELFF	TGTGCCAGCAGTTTGCCCGGGACAGGGAGGCCCGGGGAGCTGTTTTTT
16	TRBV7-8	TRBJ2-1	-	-	CASSTSLGGRVYQQFF	TGTGCCAGCAGCACCTCTTTGGGGGGGCGCGTTTATCAGCAGTTCTTC
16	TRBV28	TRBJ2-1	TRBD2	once	CASSEPGLAGGPEQFF	TGTGCCAGCAGTGAACCCGGACTAGCGGGAGGGCCTGAGCAGTTCTTC
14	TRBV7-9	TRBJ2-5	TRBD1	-	CASSPRDSKETQYF	TGTGCCAGCAGCCCACGGGACAGTAAAGAGACCCAGTACTTC
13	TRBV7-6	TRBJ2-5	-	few	CASSHGLQETQYF	TGTGCCAGCAGCCATGGACTGCAAGAGACCCAGTACTTC
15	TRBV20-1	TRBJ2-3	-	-	CSASRGGQSTDTQYF	TGCAGTGCTAGTAGGGGGGGACAAAGCACAGATACGCAGTATTTT
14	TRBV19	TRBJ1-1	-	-	CASSIVGSSVEAFF	TGTGCCAGTAGTATAGTGGGCAGTTCGGTTGAAGCTTTCTTT
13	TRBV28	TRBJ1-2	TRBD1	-	CASSTYRGGGYTF	TGTGCCAGCAGCACATACAGGGGAGGAGGCTACACCTTC
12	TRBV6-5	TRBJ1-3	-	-	CASISSGNTIYF	TGTGCCAGCATTAGCTCTGGAAACACCATATATTTT
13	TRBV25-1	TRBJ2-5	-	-	CASSEQGWETQYF	TGTGCCAGCAGTGAACAGGGTTGGGAGACCCAGTACTTC
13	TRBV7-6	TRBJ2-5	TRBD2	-	CASSSDGGETQYF	TGTGCCAGCAGCTCGGACGGGGGGGAGACCCAGTACTTC
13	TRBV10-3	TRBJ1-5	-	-	CAISESYGQPQHF	TGTGCCATCAGTGAGTCTTACGGGCAGCCCCAGCATTTT
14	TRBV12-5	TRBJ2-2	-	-	CASGLDGLSGELFF	TGTGCTAGTGGTTTGGATGGACTTTCCGGGGAGCTGTTTTTT
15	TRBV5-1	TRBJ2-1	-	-	CASSLEGPAYNEQFF	TGCGCCAGCAGCTTGGAGGGGCCTGCCTACAATGAGCAGTTCTTC
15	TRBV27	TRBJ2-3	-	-	CASSFKGLGTDTQYF	TGTGCCAGCAGTTTCAAAGGACTGGGCACAGATACGCAGTATTTT
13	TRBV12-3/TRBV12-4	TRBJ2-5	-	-	CASSFKLSETQYF	TGTGCCAGCAGTTTTAAATTGTCGGAGACCCAGTACTTC